This T cell receptor beta chain was documented in a study of T cells after yellow fever vaccination. Study outcomes and limitations: Most primary-vaccination clones reappeared after the booster (approximately 96% CD4, 75% to 90% CD8). From the bulk population, abundant clonotypes could contaminate and appear within FACS-sorted repertoires.

The germline gives CDR1 ENHRY, CDR2 SYGVKD. V gave up 3 bases and J gave up 4 bases, with 15 bases separating them. The CDR3 contains 15 residues. This clonotype came up many times. Its target is not known. Generation of TCR cDNA used 5'RACE template switching (which added a universal primer site and UMIs). In TCRdb, the 5' RACE reads were re-called with MiXCR into one record per CDR3 protein. In the table there are almost 600,000 distinct CDR3 sequences, about 14% of which are singletons. The chain carries TRBV10-3 and TRBJ2-5, with no clear D. The sample here was PBMCs, taken on the day of the yellow fever booster vaccination. This clonotype was sampled from a man aged 25 to 40 who received the YFV17D yellow fever vaccine. CDR3: CAISDNIKNGETQYF. Written as DNA, the CDR3 is TGTGCCATCAGTGACAACATCAAGAACGGAGAGACCCAGTACTTC.